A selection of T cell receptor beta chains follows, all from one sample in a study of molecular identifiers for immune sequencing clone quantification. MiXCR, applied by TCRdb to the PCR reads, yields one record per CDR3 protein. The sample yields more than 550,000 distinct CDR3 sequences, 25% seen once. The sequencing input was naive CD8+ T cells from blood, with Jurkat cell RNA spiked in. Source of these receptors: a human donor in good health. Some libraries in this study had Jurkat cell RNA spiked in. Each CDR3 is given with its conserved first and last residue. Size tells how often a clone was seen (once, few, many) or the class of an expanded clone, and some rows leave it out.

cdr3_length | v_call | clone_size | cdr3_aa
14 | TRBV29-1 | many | CSVVGAIIQETQYF
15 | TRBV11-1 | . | CASSLFSAGSYEQYF
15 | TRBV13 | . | CASSPKGITDNEQFF
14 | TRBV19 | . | CASSSSFGGYGYTF
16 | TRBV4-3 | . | CASSQDWGQGGYGYTF
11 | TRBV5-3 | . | CASSQPYEQYF
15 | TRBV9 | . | CASSSLEGGPREQYF
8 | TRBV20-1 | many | CSLNEQYF
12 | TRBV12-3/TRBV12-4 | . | CASSFDSNEQFF
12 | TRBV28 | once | CAGTISNQPQHF
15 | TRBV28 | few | CASSLSPGSVDTQYF
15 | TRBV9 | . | CASSVGFGLTETQYF
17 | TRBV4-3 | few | CASSQVYLAGGAGELFF
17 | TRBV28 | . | CASSHRKMLGREETQYF
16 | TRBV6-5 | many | CASSYTHQLAPYEQYF
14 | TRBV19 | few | CASSIDLLDNEQFF
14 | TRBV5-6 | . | CASIYGQGASEQYF
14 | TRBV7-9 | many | CASSSGTLTDTQYF
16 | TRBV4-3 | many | CASSQDRTATNEKLFF
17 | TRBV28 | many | CASSLMLGWGANTEAFF
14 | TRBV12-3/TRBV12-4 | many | CASSLAEVRGTQYF
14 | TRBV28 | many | CASTLIAGGETQYF
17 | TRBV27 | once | CASSPRTGGATNTAAFF
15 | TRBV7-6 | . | CASSEKVGSYNEQFF
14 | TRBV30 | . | CAWDALAGVVEQFF
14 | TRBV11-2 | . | CASSLDLGGYEQYF
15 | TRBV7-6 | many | CASSSILGSQETQYF
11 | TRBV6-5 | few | CACGRNYEQYF
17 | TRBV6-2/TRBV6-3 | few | CASSYTLPGPDWPEAFF
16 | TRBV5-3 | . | CARIRTGGRPDGIQYF
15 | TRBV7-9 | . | CASSPPGGINEKLFF
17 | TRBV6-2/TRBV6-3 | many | CASSYSTSGGPTDTQYF
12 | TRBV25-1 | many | CASSVSMKTQYF
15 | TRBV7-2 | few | CASSLVGTGNYEQYF
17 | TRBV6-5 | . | CVSSPLGGARSSYEQYF
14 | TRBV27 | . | CASTPLANTGELFF
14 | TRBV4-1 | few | CASSQTTGTYEQYF
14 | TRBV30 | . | CAWSVGYSNQPQHF
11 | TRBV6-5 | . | CASRYRDSQYF
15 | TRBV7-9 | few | CASLTDLSDPYEQYF
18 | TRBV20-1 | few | CSARDRGPSGGPSYEQYF
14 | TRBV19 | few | CASSGREDADTQYF
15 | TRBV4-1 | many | CASSQTDLTNEKLFF
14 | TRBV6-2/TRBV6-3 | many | CASSLGHDDQPQHF
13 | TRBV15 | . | CATRDGGKYEQYF
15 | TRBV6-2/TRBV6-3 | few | CASSRLAGSQETQYF
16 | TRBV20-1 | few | CSASSREKGDTGELFF
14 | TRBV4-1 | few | CASSLGQGVSTIYF
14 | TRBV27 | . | CASKASGAGETQYF
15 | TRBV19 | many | CATTVMGQGTYEQYF
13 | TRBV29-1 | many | CSVTTGGNQPQHF
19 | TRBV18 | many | CASSTEFIAGGVLTDTQYF